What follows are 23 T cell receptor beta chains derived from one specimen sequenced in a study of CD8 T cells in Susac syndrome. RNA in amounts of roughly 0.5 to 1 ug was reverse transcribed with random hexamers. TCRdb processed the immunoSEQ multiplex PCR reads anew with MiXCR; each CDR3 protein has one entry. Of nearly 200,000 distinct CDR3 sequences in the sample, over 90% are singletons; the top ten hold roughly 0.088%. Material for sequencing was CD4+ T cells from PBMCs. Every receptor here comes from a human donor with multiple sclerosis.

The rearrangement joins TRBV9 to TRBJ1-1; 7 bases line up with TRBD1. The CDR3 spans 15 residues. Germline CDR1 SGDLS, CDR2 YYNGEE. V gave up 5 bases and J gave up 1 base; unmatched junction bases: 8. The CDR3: CASSATGLANTEAFF. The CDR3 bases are TGTGCCAGCAGTGCGACAGGGCTCGCGAACACTGAAGCTTTCTTT.

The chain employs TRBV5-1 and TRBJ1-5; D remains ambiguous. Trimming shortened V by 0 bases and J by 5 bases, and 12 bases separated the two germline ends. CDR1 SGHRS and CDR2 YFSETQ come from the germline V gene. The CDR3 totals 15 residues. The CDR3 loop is CASSLEGIFDQPQHF. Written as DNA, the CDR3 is TGCGCCAGCAGCTTGGAGGGAATCTTCGATCAGCCCCAGCATTTT.

The CDR3, as DNA: TGCAGCGCCGGGGACAGCTACCTTATGAACACTGAAGCTTTCTTT. It is translated as CSAGDSYLMNTEAFF. The genes are TRBV29-1 and TRBJ1-1, with 7 positions matching TRBD1. Germline V CDR1 and CDR2: SQVTM, ANQGSEA. Trimming at V came to 7 bases and at J to 0 bases, leaving 11 bases not matched to a gene. The CDR3 length is 15 residues.

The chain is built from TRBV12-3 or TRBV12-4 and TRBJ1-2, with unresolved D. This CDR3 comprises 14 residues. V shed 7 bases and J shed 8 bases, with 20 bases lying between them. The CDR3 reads CASNSRSGVVGYTF. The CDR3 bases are TGTGCCAGCAACTCCCGATCCGGGGTGGTGGGCTACACCTTC.

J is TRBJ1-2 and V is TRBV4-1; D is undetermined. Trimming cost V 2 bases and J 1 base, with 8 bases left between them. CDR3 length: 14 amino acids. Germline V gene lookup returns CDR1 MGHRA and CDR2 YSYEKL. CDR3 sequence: CASSQTDSNYGYTF. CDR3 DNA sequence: TGCGCCAGCAGCCAAACAGATAGTAACTATGGCTACACCTTC.

In DNA, the CDR3 is TGTGCCAGCAGCAATCGACGGAACACCGGGGAGCTGTTTTTT. Its translation: CASSNRRNTGELFF. This rearrangement joins TRBV11-2 to TRBJ2-2; no clear D. This CDR3 is 14 amino acids long. CDR1 SGHAT and CDR2 FQNNGV come from the germline V gene. The V end lost 5 bases, the J end lost 1 base, and 8 bases lay between the germline ends.

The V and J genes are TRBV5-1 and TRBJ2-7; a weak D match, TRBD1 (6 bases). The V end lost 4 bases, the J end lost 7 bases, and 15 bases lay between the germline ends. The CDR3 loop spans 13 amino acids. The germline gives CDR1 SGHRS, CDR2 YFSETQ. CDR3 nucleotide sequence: TGCGCCAGCAGCATCGGACAGTTCTTGGAGCAGTACTTC. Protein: CASSIGQFLEQYF.

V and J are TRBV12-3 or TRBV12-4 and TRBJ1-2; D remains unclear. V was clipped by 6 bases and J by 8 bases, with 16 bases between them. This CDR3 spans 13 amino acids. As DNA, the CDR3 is TGTGCCAGCAGCCGAGGGAGCCTAAGGGGCTACACCTTC. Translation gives CASSRGSLRGYTF.

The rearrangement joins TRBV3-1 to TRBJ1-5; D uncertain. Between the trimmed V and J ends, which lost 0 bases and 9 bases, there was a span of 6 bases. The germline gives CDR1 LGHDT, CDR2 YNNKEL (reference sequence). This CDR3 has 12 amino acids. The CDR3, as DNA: TGTGCCAGCAGCCAAGAATTGGGGCCCCAGCATTTT. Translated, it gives CASSQELGPQHF.

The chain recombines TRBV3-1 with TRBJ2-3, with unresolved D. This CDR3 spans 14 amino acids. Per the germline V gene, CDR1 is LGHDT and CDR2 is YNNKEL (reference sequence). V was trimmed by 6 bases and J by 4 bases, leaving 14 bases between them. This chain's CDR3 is CASSARFGSDTQYF. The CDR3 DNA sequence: TGTGCCAGCAGTGCGCGATTTGGTTCAGATACGCAGTATTTT.

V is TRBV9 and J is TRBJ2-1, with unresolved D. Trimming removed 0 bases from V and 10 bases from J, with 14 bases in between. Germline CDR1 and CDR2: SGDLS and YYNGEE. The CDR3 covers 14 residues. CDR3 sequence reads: CASSVATPAREQFF. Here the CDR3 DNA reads TGTGCCAGCAGCGTAGCGACTCCGGCGCGGGAGCAGTTCTTC. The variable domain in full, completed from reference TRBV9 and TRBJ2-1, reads DSGVTQTPKHLITATGQRVTLRCSPRSGDLSVYWYQQSLDQGLQFLIQYYNGEERAKGNILERFSAQQFPDLHSELNLSSLELGDSALYFCASSVATPAREQFFGPGTRLTVL.

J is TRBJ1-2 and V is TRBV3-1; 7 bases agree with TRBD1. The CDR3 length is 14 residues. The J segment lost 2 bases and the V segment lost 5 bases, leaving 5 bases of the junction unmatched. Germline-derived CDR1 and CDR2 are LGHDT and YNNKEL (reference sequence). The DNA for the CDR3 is TGTGCCAGCAGCTCCGGACAGGCCAACTATGGCTACACCTTC. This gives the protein CASSSGQANYGYTF.

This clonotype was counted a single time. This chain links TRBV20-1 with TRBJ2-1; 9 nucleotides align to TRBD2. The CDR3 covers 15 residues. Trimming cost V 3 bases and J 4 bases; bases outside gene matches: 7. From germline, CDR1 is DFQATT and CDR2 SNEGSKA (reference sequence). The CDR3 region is CSARSAGGRYNEQFF. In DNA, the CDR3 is TGCAGTGCTAGGTCCGCGGGGGGGCGGTACAATGAGCAGTTCTTC.

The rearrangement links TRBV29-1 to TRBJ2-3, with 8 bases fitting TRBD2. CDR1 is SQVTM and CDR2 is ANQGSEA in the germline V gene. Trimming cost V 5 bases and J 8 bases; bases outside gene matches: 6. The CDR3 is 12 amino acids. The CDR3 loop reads CSVQREYLTQYF. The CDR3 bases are TGCAGCGTTCAGCGGGAGTATCTTACGCAGTATTTT.

In nucleotides, the CDR3 is TGTGCCTGGAGTGTAACAATTAGTGGGACTGAAGCTTTCTTT. Translation: CAWSVTISGTEAFF. The chain joins TRBV30 to TRBJ1-1; D ambiguous. In germline, CDR1 is GTSNPN, CDR2 SVGIG (reference sequence). Trimming left V 0 bases short and J 5 bases short, with 13 bases between. This CDR3 region has 14 residues.

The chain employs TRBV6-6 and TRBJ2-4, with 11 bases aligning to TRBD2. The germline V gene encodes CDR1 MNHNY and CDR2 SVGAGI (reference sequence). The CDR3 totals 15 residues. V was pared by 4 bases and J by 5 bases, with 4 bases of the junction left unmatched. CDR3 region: CASSFLAGGQNIQYF. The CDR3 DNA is TGTGCCAGCAGTTTCCTAGCGGGAGGCCAAAACATTCAGTACTTC.

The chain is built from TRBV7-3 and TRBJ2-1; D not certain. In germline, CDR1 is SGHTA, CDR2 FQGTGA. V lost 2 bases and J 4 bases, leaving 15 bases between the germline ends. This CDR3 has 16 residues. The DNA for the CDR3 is TGTGCCAGCAGCTTATATGGGGATTCCTCTTACAATGAGCAGTTCTTC. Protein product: CASSLYGDSSYNEQFF.

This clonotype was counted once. The CDR3 sequence: CATGDGSQETQYF. In DNA form, the CDR3 reads TGTGCCACCGGGGACGGAAGCCAAGAGACCCAGTACTTC. The rearrangement joins TRBV24-1 to TRBJ2-5; D assignment may be TRBD1 or TRBD2 (5 bases each). The germline V gene has CDR1 KGHDR and CDR2 SFDVKD. This CDR3 spans 13 amino acids. The V and J ends lost 9 bases and 1 base respectively, with 11 bases between them.

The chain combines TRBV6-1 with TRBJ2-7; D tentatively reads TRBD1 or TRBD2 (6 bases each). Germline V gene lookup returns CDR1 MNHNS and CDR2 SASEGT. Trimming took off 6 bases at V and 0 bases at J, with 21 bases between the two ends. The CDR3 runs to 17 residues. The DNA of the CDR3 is TGTGCCAGCAGCCCATCGGGGGCGGGCAGACGCTCCTACGAGCAGTACTTC. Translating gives CASSPSGAGRRSYEQYF.

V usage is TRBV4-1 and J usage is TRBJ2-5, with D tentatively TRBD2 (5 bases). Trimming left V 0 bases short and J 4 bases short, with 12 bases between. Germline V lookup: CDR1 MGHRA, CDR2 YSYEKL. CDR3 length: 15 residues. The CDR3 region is CASSQEGVARETQYF. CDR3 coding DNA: TGCGCCAGCAGCCAAGAGGGAGTAGCTCGAGAGACCCAGTACTTC.

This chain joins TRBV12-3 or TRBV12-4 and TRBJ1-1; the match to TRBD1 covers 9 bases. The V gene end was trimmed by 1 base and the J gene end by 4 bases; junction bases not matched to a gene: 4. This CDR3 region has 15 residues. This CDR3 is CASSLGTGVATEAFF. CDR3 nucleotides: TGTGCCAGCAGTTTAGGGACAGGGGTGGCCACTGAAGCTTTCTTT.

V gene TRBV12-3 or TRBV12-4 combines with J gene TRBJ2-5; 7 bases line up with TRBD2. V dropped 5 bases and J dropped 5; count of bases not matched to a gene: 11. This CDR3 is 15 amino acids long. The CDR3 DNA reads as TGTGCCAGCAGTCGATTGGCGGGAGTTGTGGAGACCCAGTACTTC. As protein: CASSRLAGVVETQYF.

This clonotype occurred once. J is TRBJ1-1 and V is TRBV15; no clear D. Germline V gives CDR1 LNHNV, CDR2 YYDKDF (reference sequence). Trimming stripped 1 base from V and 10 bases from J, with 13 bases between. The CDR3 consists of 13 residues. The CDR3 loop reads CATSRVEGFGAFF. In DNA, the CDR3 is TGTGCCACCAGCAGAGTTGAGGGTTTTGGAGCTTTCTTT.